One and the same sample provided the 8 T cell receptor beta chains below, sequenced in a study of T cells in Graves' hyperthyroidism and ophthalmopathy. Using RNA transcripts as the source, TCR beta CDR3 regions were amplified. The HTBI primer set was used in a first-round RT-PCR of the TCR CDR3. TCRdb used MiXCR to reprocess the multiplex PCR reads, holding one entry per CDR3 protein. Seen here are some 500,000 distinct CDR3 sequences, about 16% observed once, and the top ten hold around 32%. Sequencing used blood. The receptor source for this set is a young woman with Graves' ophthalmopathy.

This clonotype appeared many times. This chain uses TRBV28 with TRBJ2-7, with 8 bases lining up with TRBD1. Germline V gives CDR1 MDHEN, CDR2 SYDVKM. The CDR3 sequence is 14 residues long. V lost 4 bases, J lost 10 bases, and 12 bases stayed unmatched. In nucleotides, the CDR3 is TGTGCCAGCAGTTCCACGCCGGGACAGGTTAGACAGTACTTC. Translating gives CASSSTPGQVRQYF.

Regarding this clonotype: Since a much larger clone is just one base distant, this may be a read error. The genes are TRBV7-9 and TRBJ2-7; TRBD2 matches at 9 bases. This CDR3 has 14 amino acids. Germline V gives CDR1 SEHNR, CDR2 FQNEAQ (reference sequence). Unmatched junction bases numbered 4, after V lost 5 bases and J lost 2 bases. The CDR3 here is CASSPSGITYEQYF. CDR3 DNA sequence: TGTGCCAGCAGCCCTAGCGGGATCACCTACGAGCAGTACTTC.

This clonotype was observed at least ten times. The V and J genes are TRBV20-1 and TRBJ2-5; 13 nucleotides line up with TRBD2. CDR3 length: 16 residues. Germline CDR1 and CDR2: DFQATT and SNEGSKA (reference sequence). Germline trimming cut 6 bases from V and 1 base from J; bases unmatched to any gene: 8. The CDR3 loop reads CSAARTSGGSQETQYF. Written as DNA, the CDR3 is TGCAGTGCGGCCCGGACTAGCGGGGGCAGCCAAGAGACCCAGTACTTC.

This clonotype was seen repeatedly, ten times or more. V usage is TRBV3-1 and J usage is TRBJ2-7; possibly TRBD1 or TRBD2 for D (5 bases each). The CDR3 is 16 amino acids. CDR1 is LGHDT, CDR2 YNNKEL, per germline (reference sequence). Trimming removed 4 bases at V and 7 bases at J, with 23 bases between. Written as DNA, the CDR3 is TGTGCCAGCAGCCTTCGGCCCGGTCGGGGCAGATGGGAGCAGTACTTC. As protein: CASSLRPGRGRWEQYF.

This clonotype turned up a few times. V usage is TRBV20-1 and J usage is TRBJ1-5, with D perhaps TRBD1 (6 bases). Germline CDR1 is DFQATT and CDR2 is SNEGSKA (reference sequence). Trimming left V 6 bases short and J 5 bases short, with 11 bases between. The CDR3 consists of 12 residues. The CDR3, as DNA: TGCAGTGCGGGGGCGGTATATCAGCCCCAGCATTTT. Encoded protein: CSAGAVYQPQHF.

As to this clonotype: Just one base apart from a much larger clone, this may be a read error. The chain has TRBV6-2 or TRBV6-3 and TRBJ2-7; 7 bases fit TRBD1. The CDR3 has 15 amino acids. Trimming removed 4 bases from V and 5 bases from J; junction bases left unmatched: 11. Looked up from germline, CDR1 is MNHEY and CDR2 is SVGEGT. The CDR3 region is CASSCPRDSSDEQYF. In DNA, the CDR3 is TGTGCCAGCAGTTGCCCCCGGGACAGTAGCGACGAGCAGTACTTC.

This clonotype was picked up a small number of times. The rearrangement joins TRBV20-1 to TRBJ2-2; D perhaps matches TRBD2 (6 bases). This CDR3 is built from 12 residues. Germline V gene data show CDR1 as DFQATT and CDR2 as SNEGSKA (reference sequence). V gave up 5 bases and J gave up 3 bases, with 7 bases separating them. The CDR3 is CSAQRDTGELFF. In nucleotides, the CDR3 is TGCAGTGCTCAGCGGGACACCGGGGAGCTGTTTTTT.

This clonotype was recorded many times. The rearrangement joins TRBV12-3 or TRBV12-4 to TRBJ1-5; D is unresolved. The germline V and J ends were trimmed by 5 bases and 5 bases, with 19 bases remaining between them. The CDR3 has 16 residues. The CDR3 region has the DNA TGTGCCAGCAGTCCGCGCGTAAGAGGGCAAGATCAGCCCCAGCATTTT. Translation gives CASSPRVRGQDQPQHF.